These 15 T cell receptor beta chains came from one sample sequenced in a study of T cells in women clearing cervical HPV infection (dated by TCRdb to the late 2010s). Receptors were amplified or captured by the immunoSEQ multiplex PCR assay. TCRdb limited this immuneACCESS table to in-frame rearrangements with V and J called. A share of clones is missing; checked studies link under half to unresolved V genes, and the rest is unexplained. This sample's table has entries for 20,000 to 25,000 clones. The biggest ten clones account for approximately 6% of the sample. The sequenced material came from blood buffy coat. All receptors derive from a woman between 18 and 70 years old with a cervical HPV16 infection that either progressed to CIN3+ or cleared (not recorded which).

Notes on this clone: The observed sequence ends 3 residues before the CDR3 terminus, with the missing tail filled in from the germline J gene. This rearrangement joins TRBV5-1 to TRBJ2-1, with 12 bases that match TRBD2. Germline lookup yields CDR1 SGHRS and CDR2 YFSETQ. CDR3 length: 16 residues. Unmatched junction bases numbered 6, after V lost 4 bases and J lost 4 bases. The CDR3 spells CASSAGLAGPYNEQFF. Incomplete CDR3 DNA: TGCGCCAGCAGCGCCGGACTAGCGGGACCATACAATGAG.

About this clone: The CDR3 end lies 3 residues beyond the end of the read and is filled in from the germline J gene. The chain is built from TRBV30 and TRBJ2-7; 7 bases agree with TRBD1. This CDR3 region has 13 residues. The germline gives CDR1 GTSNPN, CDR2 SVGIG (reference sequence). After removal of 2 bases from V and 5 bases from J, the junction contained 6 bases not matched to a gene. CDR3 bases read: TGTGCCTGGAGTCGGGACAGACGAAACGAG. This codes for CAWSRDRRNE. The whole CDR3 sequence reads CAWSRDRRNEQYF.

With regard to this clone: The CDR3 end is not reached by the read, which stops 3 residues before it; the germline J gene fills it in. The chain carries TRBV19 and TRBJ2-7, with 7 bases aligning to TRBD1. The V and J ends lost 5 bases and 3 bases, in that order; junction bases with no gene match: 7. CDR3 length: 14 residues. The V gene's germline CDR1 is LNHDA and CDR2 SQIVND (reference sequence). The DNA read from the CDR3 is TGTGCCAGTAGTGCCCGGGACAGAGACTACGAG. It encodes CASSARDRDYE. The complete CDR3 sequence is CASSARDRDYEQYF.

A word on this clone: Read sequence stops 3 residues before the CDR3 end, and the germline J gene provides the missing end. The rearrangement joins TRBV28 to TRBJ2-7, with 10 bases identical to TRBD1. From germline, CDR1 is MDHEN and CDR2 SYDVKM. This CDR3 region has 15 residues. After removal of 7 bases from V and 1 base from J, the junction contained 7 bases not matched to a gene. CDR3 residues: CASMVTGGESYEQYF. Incomplete CDR3 DNA: TGTGCCAGCATGGTGACAGGGGGCGAGTCCTACGAG.

Comment on this clone: The CDR3 goes on 3 residues after the read ends, and that part is filled in from the germline J gene. The chain is built from TRBV19 and TRBJ2-1, with TRBD1 as a possible D gene (6 bases). The V gene lost 5 bases and the J gene lost 7 bases, with 18 bases spanning the gap. The CDR3 is made up of 15 amino acids. Germline loops: CDR1 LNHDA, CDR2 SQIVND (reference sequence). The CDR3 DNA, read in part, is TGTGCCAGTAGTGTACAGGGCCCCATGGGGAATGAG. This encodes CASSVQGPMGNE. The full CDR3 protein is CASSVQGPMGNEQFF.

On this clone: The read falls 3 residues short of the CDR3 end, and the missing part is taken from the germline J gene. The rearrangement uses TRBV20-1 and TRBJ2-7, with 10 bases identical to TRBD2. Trimming at V came to 5 bases and at J to 3 bases, leaving 7 bases not matched to a gene. Germline values: CDR1 DFQATT, CDR2 SNEGSKA (reference sequence). The CDR3 spans 14 residues. The CDR3 sequence is CSASTSGNYYEQYF. The part of the CDR3 DNA that was read is TGCAGTGCTTCAACTAGCGGGAATTACTACGAG.

About this clone: The read ends 3 residues shy of where the CDR3 ends; the end is completed using the germline J gene. V usage is TRBV5-1 and J usage is TRBJ2-7, with 10 bases aligning to TRBD1. Germline loops: CDR1 SGHRS, CDR2 YFSETQ. The junction had 8 bases not matched to a gene; V was cut back by 4 bases and J by 4 bases. The CDR3 sequence is 15 residues long. CDR3 DNA (partial): TGCGCCAGCAGCCCCGTGGGACAGGGGATGTACGAG. It yields the protein CASSPVGQGMYE. The entire CDR3 sequence reads CASSPVGQGMYEQYF.

Concerning this clone: The read terminates 3 residues ahead of where the CDR3 ends, so the germline J gene completes it. The chain is built from TRBV20-1 and TRBJ1-1; 7 bases fit TRBD1. The germline CDR1 and CDR2 sequences are DFQATT and SNEGSKA (reference sequence). The CDR3 is 16 amino acids. With V trimmed by 1 base and J by 4 bases, 12 bases remained unmatched. This CDR3 reads CSARGPAGGFGTEAFF. The CDR3 DNA, read in part, is TGCAGTGCTAGAGGCCCGGCAGGGGGTTTCGGCACTGAA.

The sequenced part of the CDR3 DNA is TGTGCCAGTAGTACAACCCAGGGAGGTGAG. Amino acids: CASSTTQGGE. The whole CDR3 is CASSTTQGGEQFF. This chain uses TRBV19 with TRBJ2-1; D possibly corresponds to TRBD2 (6 bases). Read sequence stops 3 residues before the CDR3 end, and the germline J gene provides the missing end. Deletions cut 4 bases from V and 9 bases from J, with 13 bases between. The germline V gene has CDR1 LNHDA and CDR2 SQIVND (reference sequence). This CDR3 contains 13 residues.

As regards this clone: Read sequence stops 3 residues before the CDR3 end, and the germline J gene provides the missing end. The rearrangement joins TRBV29-1 to TRBJ2-1; D possibly corresponds to TRBD1 (5 bases). The CDR3 has 15 amino acids. Germline lookup yields CDR1 SQVTM and CDR2 ANQGSEA. The V gene lost 3 bases and the J gene lost 5 bases, with 17 bases spanning the gap. Incomplete CDR3 DNA: TGCAGCGTTGACAGGGCGGCGTTAATTAACAATGAG. Protein product: CSVDRAALINNE. The complete CDR3 reads CSVDRAALINNEQFF.

Details on this clone: With the read ending 3 residues before the CDR3 end, the germline J gene is used to fill in that end. The chain joins TRBV28 to TRBJ2-7, with D hard to call. Trimming took 1 base from V and 2 from J, leaving 6 bases between them. This CDR3 has 13 residues. The germline CDR1 and CDR2 sequences are MDHEN and SYDVKM. CDR3 protein: CASSLSSPYEQYF. The part of the CDR3 DNA that was read is TGTGCCAGCAGTTTATCGTCCCCCTACGAG.

Comments on this clone: The observed sequence ends 3 residues before the CDR3 terminus, with the missing tail filled in from the germline J gene. The chain carries TRBV19 and TRBJ1-2; D call uncertain. The germline V gene encodes CDR1 LNHDA and CDR2 SQIVND (reference sequence). The CDR3 has 17 residues. The CDR3 reads CASSITTGGSSYNDYTF. CDR3 DNA, as far as it was read: TGTGCCAGTAGTATCACCACGGGCGGGAGCTCCTACAATGAC.

On this clone itself: The read halts 3 residues ahead of the CDR3 end, with the missing end drawn from the germline J gene. The V gene is TRBV20-1, the J gene TRBJ2-7; 11 positions match TRBD2. V was pared by 4 bases and J by 4 bases, with 6 bases of the junction left unmatched. Germline V lookup: CDR1 DFQATT, CDR2 SNEGSKA (reference sequence). There are 14 residues in the CDR3. CDR3 DNA, as far as it was read: TGCAGTGCTACACTAGCGGGAGTCGTGTACGAG. Its translation: CSATLAGVVYE. The whole CDR3 sequence reads CSATLAGVVYEQYF.

Notes on this clone: The CDR3 end is not reached by the read, which stops 3 residues before it; the germline J gene fills it in. The chain carries TRBV5-1 and TRBJ2-3; tentatively, D is TRBD1 (6 bases). CDR1 and CDR2 (germline): SGHRS, YFSETQ. There are 12 residues in the CDR3. The CDR3 bases that were read are TGCGCCAGCAGCTTCAGGGGTGAGACG. Translation gives CASSFRGET. The whole CDR3 protein is CASSFRGETQYF.

Details on this clone: The read gets to within 3 residues of the CDR3 end, and the germline J gene fills in the rest. V and J are TRBV7-2 and TRBJ1-2, with 7 bases lining up with TRBD1. This CDR3 is built from 14 residues. J was trimmed by 0 bases and V by 2 bases; bases with no gene match: 0. Germline V gives CDR1 SGHTA, CDR2 FQGNSA. CDR3 bases read: TGTGCCAGCAGCTTACAGGGGGCTAACTATGGC. Translation gives CASSLQGANYG. The full CDR3 protein is CASSLQGANYGYTF.